This TCR beta chain comes out of a study of blood T cell repertoires in COVID-19. Germline V CDR1 and CDR2: SGHDT, YYEEEE. The trim removed 2 bases at V and 0 bases at J, leaving 3 bases unmatched. The CDR3 totals 15 residues. The repertoire was sequenced with immunoSEQ multiplex PCR; TCRdb's copy has only in-frame clones and lacks some. This sample has some 66,000 clones, with roughly nine tenths found just once. This TCR was recovered from a human donor in a cohort sampled during active COVID-19. Material: peripheral blood. The chain joins TRBV5-6 to TRBJ1-1, with TRBD1 matching over 8 bases. CDR3 nucleotides: TGTGCCAGCAGCTTAGGGACAGGAGTGAACACTGAAGCTTTCTTT. It is translated as CASSLGTGVNTEAFF.